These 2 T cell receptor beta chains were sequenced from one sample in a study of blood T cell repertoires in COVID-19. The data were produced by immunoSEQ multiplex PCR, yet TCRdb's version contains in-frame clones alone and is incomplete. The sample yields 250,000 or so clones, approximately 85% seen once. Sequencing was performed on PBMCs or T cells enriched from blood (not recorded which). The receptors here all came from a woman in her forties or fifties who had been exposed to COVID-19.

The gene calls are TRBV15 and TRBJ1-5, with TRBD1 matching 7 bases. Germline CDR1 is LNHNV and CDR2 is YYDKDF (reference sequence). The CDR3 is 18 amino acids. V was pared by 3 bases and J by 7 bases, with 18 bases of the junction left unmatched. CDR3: CATSRSQGGRRGGQPQHF. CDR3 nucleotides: TGTGCCACCAGCAGGTCACAAGGTGGTCGGCGAGGGGGCCAGCCCCAGCATTTT.

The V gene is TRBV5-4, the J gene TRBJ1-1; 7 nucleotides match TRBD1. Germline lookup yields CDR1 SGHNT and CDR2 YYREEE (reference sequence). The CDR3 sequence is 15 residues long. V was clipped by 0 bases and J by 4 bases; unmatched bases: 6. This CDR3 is CASSLAGGYRTEAFF. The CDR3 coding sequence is TGTGCCAGCAGCTTGGCAGGGGGGTATCGCACTGAAGCTTTCTTT.